The T cell receptor beta chain described here comes from a study of T-cell reconstitution after alpha-beta-depleted transplantation in children. Unique molecular identifiers were used in preparing the TCRbeta library. Each CDR3 protein is one row after TCRdb ran MiXCR on the PCR reads. The data contain just under 550,000 distinct CDR3 sequences, roughly 18% of them singletons. CDR1 and CDR2 from the germline V gene are LNHNV and YYDKDF (reference sequence). The germline V and J ends were trimmed by 3 bases and 1 base, with 7 bases remaining between them. CDR3 length: 13 amino acids. This TCR derives from a human donor who donated a stem cell graft to a child with acute lymphoblastic leukemia. The rearrangement uses TRBV15 and TRBJ2-7; D call uncertain. The input for sequencing was PBMCs from the stem cell graft donor, taken from the stem cell graft. The CDR3 DNA reads TGTGCCACCAGCAGCCGATATTCCTACGAGCAGTACTTC. Amino acid sequence: CATSSRYSYEQYF.